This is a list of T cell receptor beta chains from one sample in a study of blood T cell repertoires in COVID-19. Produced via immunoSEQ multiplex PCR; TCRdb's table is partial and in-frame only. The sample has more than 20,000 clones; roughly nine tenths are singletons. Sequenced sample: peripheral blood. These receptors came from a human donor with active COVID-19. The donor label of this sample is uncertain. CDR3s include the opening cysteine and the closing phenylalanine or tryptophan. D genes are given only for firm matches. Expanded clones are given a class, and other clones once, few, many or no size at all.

CDR3 protein: CASSLLSATYNEQFF
CDR3 DNA: TGTGCCAGCAGCTTATTGTCCGCGACCTACAATGAGCAGTTCTTC
D gene: .
V gene: TRBV7-9
clone size: .
J gene: TRBJ2-1

CDR3 protein: CASRDPRDSASYNEQFF
CDR3 DNA: TGTGCCAGCAGAGACCCCCGGGACAGTGCTTCCTACAATGAGCAGTTCTTC
D gene: TRBD1
V gene: TRBV27
clone size: few
J gene: TRBJ2-1

CDR3 protein: CASRPSGGAYNEQFF
CDR3 DNA: TGTGCCAGCAGACCTAGCGGGGGGGCGTACAATGAGCAGTTCTTC
D gene: TRBD2
V gene: TRBV3-1/TRBV3-2
clone size: .
J gene: TRBJ2-1

CDR3 protein: CASSLRGQGFGYTF
CDR3 DNA: TGCGCCAGCAGCTTGCGGGGACAGGGGTTCGGCTACACCTTC
D gene: TRBD1
V gene: TRBV5-1
clone size: .
J gene: TRBJ1-2

CDR3 protein: CASSEALFRSLTTNEKLFF
CDR3 DNA: TGTGCCAGCAGTGAAGCGTTGTTCAGGTCGCTAACAACTAATGAAAAACTGTTTTTT
D gene: .
V gene: TRBV6-1
clone size: .
J gene: TRBJ1-4

CDR3 protein: CASSLVWGLGGYEQYF
CDR3 DNA: TGTGCCAGCAGCTTAGTCTGGGGACTAGGAGGCTACGAGCAGTACTTC
D gene: TRBD2
V gene: TRBV11-2
clone size: .
J gene: TRBJ2-7

CDR3 protein: CASSLGGWAGELFF
CDR3 DNA: TGCGCCAGCAGCCTGGGGGGTTGGGCCGGGGAGCTGTTTTTT
D gene: .
V gene: TRBV4-3
clone size: .
J gene: TRBJ2-2

CDR3 protein: CASSQWGAGQAYEQYF
CDR3 DNA: TGTGCCAGCAGCCAATGGGGGGCGGGACAGGCCTACGAGCAGTACTTC
D gene: TRBD1
V gene: TRBV3-1/TRBV3-2
clone size: .
J gene: TRBJ2-7

CDR3 protein: CASAGDSSSPLHF
CDR3 DNA: TGTGCCAGCGCGGGGGACTCCAGTTCACCCCTCCACTTT
D gene: .
V gene: TRBV7-9
clone size: once
J gene: TRBJ1-6

CDR3 protein: CASSPPSGEYGYTF
CDR3 DNA: TGTGCCAGCTCACCACCTTCAGGGGAATATGGCTACACCTTC
D gene: .
V gene: TRBV18
clone size: .
J gene: TRBJ1-2

CDR3 protein: CASSRGGTEQYF
CDR3 DNA: TGTGCCAGCAGCAGAGGCGGGACCGAGCAGTACTTC
D gene: .
V gene: TRBV7-8
clone size: .
J gene: TRBJ2-7

CDR3 protein: CTSSQPAGGQNQPGNQPQHF
CDR3 DNA: TGCACCAGCAGCCAACCCGCTGGGGGACAGAATCAACCCGGCAATCAGCCCCAGCATTTT
D gene: .
V gene: TRBV1
clone size: .
J gene: TRBJ1-5

CDR3 protein: CASSLEAPNSGNTIYF
CDR3 DNA: TGTGCCAGCAGCTTAGAAGCGCCAAACTCTGGAAACACCATATATTTT
D gene: .
V gene: TRBV7-2
clone size: .
J gene: TRBJ1-3

CDR3 protein: CASSQDSGGRAGEQFF
CDR3 DNA: TGTGCCAGCAGCCAAGATAGTGGCGGGAGGGCCGGTGAGCAGTTCTTC
D gene: TRBD2
V gene: TRBV3-1/TRBV3-2
clone size: .
J gene: TRBJ2-1

CDR3 protein: CASSYETSGRAGEQFF
CDR3 DNA: TGTGCCAGCAGTTACGAGACTAGCGGGAGGGCCGGGGAGCAGTTCTTC
D gene: TRBD2
V gene: TRBV6-5
clone size: .
J gene: TRBJ2-1

CDR3 protein: CASSPPAGKETQYF
CDR3 DNA: TGTGCCAGCTCACCACCGGCTGGTAAAGAGACCCAGTACTTC
D gene: .
V gene: TRBV18
clone size: .
J gene: TRBJ2-5

CDR3 protein: CASRKPGQGYHEQYF
CDR3 DNA: TGTGCCAGCAGAAAACCGGGACAGGGTTACCACGAGCAGTACTTC
D gene: TRBD1
V gene: TRBV2
clone size: .
J gene: TRBJ2-7

CDR3 protein: CASSPRGQGGNTGELFF
CDR3 DNA: TGTGCCAGCTCACCGCGAGGACAGGGGGGTAACACCGGGGAGCTGTTTTTT
D gene: TRBD1
V gene: TRBV18
clone size: .
J gene: TRBJ2-2

CDR3 protein: CASRPSAGLDGYTF
CDR3 DNA: TGTGCCAGCAGACCCTCCGCAGGGTTGGATGGCTACACCTTC
D gene: .
V gene: TRBV6-5
clone size: .
J gene: TRBJ1-2